A single sample is the source of the 27 T cell receptor beta chains below, sequenced in a study of cytomegalovirus exposure and HLA in healthy donors. Sequencing was performed with immunoSEQ multiplex PCR; in TCRdb, only in-frame clones are kept and a portion is missing. This sample has roughly 200,000 clones, with roughly 80% found just once. Source material: PBMCs. Receptor source: a woman aged 18-30 years in good health and CMV-seropositive.

V and J are TRBV7-2 and TRBJ2-1, with 7 nucleotides matching TRBD2. The V gene's germline CDR1 is SGHTA and CDR2 FQGNSA. CDR3 length equals 18 residues. Unmatched junction bases numbered 17, after V lost 5 bases and J lost 4 bases. The CDR3 nucleotides are TGTGCCAGCAGCCTCTATATAGCGGGTCCCAAGTCGTACAATGAGCAGTTCTTC. This translates into CASSLYIAGPKSYNEQFF.

The chain joins TRBV18 to TRBJ2-1; D possibly corresponds to TRBD2 (5 bases). V lost 2 bases and J 8 bases, leaving 7 bases between the germline ends. CDR1 and CDR2 from the germline V gene are KGHSH and LQKENI. The CDR3 loop spans 12 amino acids. CDR3 nucleotide sequence: TGTGCCAGCTCACCAGAGAGGGATGAGCAGTTCTTC. Protein product: CASSPERDEQFF. Using reference TRBV18 and TRBJ2-1 for the parts outside the CDR3, the full variable domain is NAGVMQNPRHLVRRRGQEARLRCSPMKGHSHVYWYRQLPEEGLKFMVYLQKENIIDESGMPKERFSAEFPKEGPSILRIQQVVRGDSAAYFCASSPERDEQFFGPGTRLTVL.

The chain carries TRBV9 and TRBJ1-5; D remains unclear. CDR3 size: 15 residues. V lost 0 bases and J lost 6, with 13 bases in between. Germline lookup yields CDR1 SGDLS and CDR2 YYNGEE. CDR3: CASSVGGEVTQPQHF. CDR3 nucleotide sequence: TGTGCCAGCAGCGTAGGGGGAGAGGTAACTCAGCCCCAGCATTTT.

The V call is TRBV2, the J call TRBJ2-3; 9 nucleotides line up with TRBD2. This CDR3 comprises 15 residues. Looked up from germline, CDR1 is SNHLY and CDR2 is FYNNEI. Losses at the gene ends were 4 bases for V and 1 base for J; bases not matched to a gene: 3. The CDR3 spells CASSGGTSRTDTQYF. For the CDR3, the DNA is TGTGCCAGCAGTGGGGGGACTAGCCGCACAGATACGCAGTATTTT. Full variable domain (outside the CDR3, taken from reference TRBV2 and TRBJ2-3): EPEVTQTPSHQVTQMGQEVILRCVPISNHLYFYWYRQILGQKVEFLVSFYNNEISEKSEIFDDQFSVERPDGSNFTLKIRSTKLEDSAMYFCASSGGTSRTDTQYFGPGTRLTVL.

The J gene is TRBJ1-4, the V gene TRBV5-1; D uncertain. CDR3 length: 14 amino acids. V was cut by 2 bases and J by 7 bases, with 12 bases left in between. Germline V gives CDR1 SGHRS, CDR2 YFSETQ. This CDR3 is CASSFGAPGEKLFF. CDR3 DNA sequence: TGCGCCAGCAGCTTCGGTGCGCCGGGTGAAAAACTGTTTTTT.

This clone was seen a handful of times. The rearrangement uses TRBV4-1 and TRBJ1-2; 9 bases match TRBD1. The CDR3 consists of 13 residues. The J segment lost 8 bases and the V segment lost 3 bases, leaving 4 bases of the junction unmatched. From germline, CDR1 is MGHRA and CDR2 YSYEKL. This CDR3 is CASSQDRGKGYTF. The CDR3 DNA follows: TGCGCCAGCAGCCAGGACAGGGGAAAGGGCTACACCTTC.

The gene calls are TRBV18 and TRBJ1-2; D not resolved. CDR1 is KGHSH, CDR2 LQKENI, per germline. The CDR3 totals 16 residues. The ends were cut back, 6 bases at V and 4 bases at J, with 21 bases in the middle. The CDR3 sequence is CASSSPAGRAIYGYTF. The CDR3 nucleotides read TGTGCCAGCTCTTCCCCGGCGGGTAGGGCTATCTATGGCTACACCTTC.

The J gene is TRBJ2-5, the V gene TRBV11-1; D perhaps matches TRBD2 (5 bases). In germline, CDR1 is SGHAT, CDR2 FQDESV (reference sequence). CDR3 length equals 12 residues. The V gene lost 7 bases and the J gene lost 3 bases, with 9 bases spanning the gap. In DNA, the CDR3 is TGTGCCAGCACTGGGCGGGAAGAGACCCAGTACTTC. Protein sequence: CASTGREETQYF.

The chain employs TRBV4-2 and TRBJ2-5; TRBD2 might be the D (6 bases). CDR1 LGHNA and CDR2 YNFKEQ come from the germline V gene. Trimming took off 1 base at V and 0 bases at J, with 18 bases between the two ends. This CDR3 is built from 18 residues. The CDR3, as DNA: TGTGCCAGCAGCCAAGTCGGGGGATCCACTCAGTACCAAGAGACCCAGTACTTC. Its translation is CASSQVGGSTQYQETQYF.

This clone was counted only a few times. The V and J genes are TRBV10-3 and TRBJ1-2, with TRBD1 identical over 9 bases. CDR1 is ENHRY and CDR2 is SYGVKD in the germline V gene. Trimming at V came to 8 bases and at J to 5 bases, leaving 6 bases not matched to a gene. CDR3 length equals 13 residues. The CDR3 loop is CAIRGTGPYGYTF. The DNA of the CDR3 is TGTGCCATCCGAGGGACAGGGCCATATGGCTACACCTTC.

The chain joins TRBV5-4 to TRBJ2-5, with 12 bases that match TRBD2. With 4 bases clipped from V and 3 bases from J, the junction kept 7 bases outside the gene matches. In germline, CDR1 is SGHNT, CDR2 YYREEE (reference sequence). The CDR3 is 16 residues long. CDR3 nucleotides: TGTGCCAGCAGCCCCCACCGGACTAGCGGGGAAGAGACCCAGTACTTC. Translation: CASSPHRTSGEETQYF.

This sequence joins TRBV25-1 and TRBJ1-5; 9 positions agree with TRBD1. V trimming: 8 bases; J trimming: 3 bases; junction bases outside the gene matches: 5. This CDR3 comprises 14 residues. The germline V gene has CDR1 MGHDK and CDR2 SYGVNS. The CDR3 protein is CASARTGDNQPQHF. Here the CDR3 DNA reads TGTGCCAGCGCACGGACAGGGGACAATCAGCCCCAGCATTTT.

The chain has TRBV6-1 and TRBJ2-5; D uncertain. Germline V CDR1 and CDR2: MNHNS, SASEGT. Between the trimmed V and J ends, which lost 6 bases and 5 bases, there was a span of 4 bases. The CDR3 runs to 10 residues. The CDR3 bases are TGTGCCAGCAGGCGGGAGACCCAGTACTTC. Translating gives CASRRETQYF.

The rearrangement joins TRBV15 to TRBJ1-5; D ambiguous. The germline V and J ends were trimmed by 5 bases and 0 bases, with 11 bases remaining between them. The CDR3 totals 15 residues. Germline loops: CDR1 LNHNV, CDR2 YYDKDF (reference sequence). The CDR3 here is CATSEAPNSNQPQHF. In nucleotides, the CDR3 is TGTGCCACCAGCGAAGCCCCGAATAGCAATCAGCCCCAGCATTTT.

The genes are TRBV6-6 and TRBJ2-5, with 7 positions matching TRBD1. The CDR3 is 14 amino acids. Per the germline V gene, CDR1 is MNHNY and CDR2 is SVGAGI (reference sequence). J lost 0 bases, V lost 5 bases, and 3 bases had no gene match. CDR3 DNA sequence: TGTGCCAGCAGTCGCAGGGGGTACCAAGAGACCCAGTACTTC. Amino acids: CASSRRGYQETQYF.

The chain joins TRBV12-5 to TRBJ2-7; D is perhaps TRBD1 (5 bases). V lost 1 base and J lost 6, with 10 bases in between. The CDR3 covers 13 residues. CDR1 LGHNT and CDR2 FRNRAP come from the germline V gene. CDR3 sequence: CASGLGAGFEQYF. The CDR3 region has the DNA TGTGCTAGTGGTTTGGGGGCAGGGTTCGAGCAGTACTTC.

The chain joins TRBV14 to TRBJ2-3; D gene ambiguous. The CDR3 runs to 16 residues. Per the germline V gene, CDR1 is SGHDN and CDR2 is FVKESK. V lost 0 bases and J 5 bases, leaving 15 bases between the germline ends. DNA of the CDR3: TGTGCCAGCAGCCAAGATCGTGGCAGAAGAAGAGATACGCAGTATTTT. Its translation is CASSQDRGRRRDTQYF. The complete variable domain, with remaining parts taken from reference TRBV14 and TRBJ2-3, reads EAGVTQFPSHSVIEKGQTVTLRCDPISGHDNLYWYRRVMGKEIKFLLHFVKESKQDESGMPNNRFLAERTGGTYSTLKVQPAELEDSGVYFCASSQDRGRRRDTQYFGPGTRLTVL.

CDR3 bases: TGTGCCAGTAGCCCACGGACTAGCGGGGGGTCCTACGAGCAGTACTTC. This translates into CASSPRTSGGSYEQYF. This chain connects TRBV19 to TRBJ2-7; 14 bases are shared with TRBD2. The CDR3 has 16 amino acids. V dropped 6 bases and J dropped 1; count of bases not matched to a gene: 5. From germline, CDR1 is LNHDA and CDR2 SQIVND (reference sequence). The full variable domain, rest sourced from reference TRBV19 and TRBJ2-7, is DGGITQSPKYLFRKEGQNVTLSCEQNLNHDAMYWYRQDPGQGLRLIYYSQIVNDFQKGDIAEGYSVSREKKESFPLTVTSAQKNPTAFYLCASSPRTSGGSYEQYFGPGTRLTVT.

This clone was found a few times. CDR3 in DNA: TGTGCCAGCAAAAGAGGGGGGGCCACTGAAGCTTTCTTT. This sequence encodes CASKRGGATEAFF. This sequence joins TRBV25-1 and TRBJ1-1; TRBD1 is a possible D gene (6 bases). The V and J ends lost 7 bases and 4 bases respectively, with 13 bases between them. CDR1 is MGHDK and CDR2 is SYGVNS in the germline V gene. The CDR3 extends over 13 amino acids.

J is TRBJ2-1 and V is TRBV9; weak D call: TRBD1 (5 bases). CDR1 is SGDLS, CDR2 YYNGEE, per germline. Trimming removed 1 base at V and 9 bases at J, with 5 bases between. The CDR3 loop spans 11 amino acids. The CDR3 here is CASSVRGEQFF. The CDR3 DNA sequence: TGTGCCAGCAGCGTAAGGGGTGAGCAGTTCTTC.

The V gene is TRBV29-1, the J gene TRBJ1-2; D unclear. The CDR3 contains 12 residues. CDR1 and CDR2 (germline): SQVTM, ANQGSEA. Deletions cut 0 bases from V and 5 bases from J, with 7 bases between. The CDR3 here is CSVEERDYGYTF. Written as DNA, the CDR3 is TGCAGCGTTGAAGAACGGGATTATGGCTACACCTTC.

This sequence joins TRBV5-1 and TRBJ2-7; TRBD1 matches at 10 bases. The CDR3 contains 15 residues. Germline V gene data show CDR1 as SGHRS and CDR2 as YFSETQ. J was trimmed by 6 bases and V by 4 bases; bases with no gene match: 10. Here the CDR3 reads CASSLPGQGNGEQYF. The DNA for the CDR3 is TGCGCCAGCAGCCTACCGGGACAGGGGAATGGCGAGCAGTACTTC. Together with reference TRBV5-1 and TRBJ2-7, the CDR3 gives the full variable domain: KAGVTQTPRYLIKTRGQQVTLSCSPISGHRSVSWYQQTPGQGLQFLFEYFSETQRNKGNFPGRFSGRQFSNSRSEMNVSTLELGDSALYLCASSLPGQGNGEQYFGPGTRLTVT.

The chain uses TRBV30 and TRBJ1-5; 7 bases match TRBD1. The CDR3 has 11 amino acids. After removal of 4 bases from V and 7 bases from J, the junction contained 1 base not matched to a gene. Germline assignment: CDR1 GTSNPN and CDR2 SVGIG (reference sequence). Here the CDR3 DNA reads TGTGCCTGGACACAGGGGCAGCCCCAGCATTTT. Translation: CAWTQGQPQHF.

This chain connects TRBV5-1 to TRBJ2-7; a weak D match, TRBD2 (5 bases). This CDR3 has 14 amino acids. The germline V gene has CDR1 SGHRS and CDR2 YFSETQ. Trimming stripped 5 bases from V and 3 bases from J, with 15 bases between. In DNA form, the CDR3 reads TGCGCCAGCAGAACCCCCGGGGTTAACTACGAGCAGTACTTC. Translation gives CASRTPGVNYEQYF. Using reference TRBV5-1 and TRBJ2-7 for the parts outside the CDR3, the full variable domain is KAGVTQTPRYLIKTRGQQVTLSCSPISGHRSVSWYQQTPGQGLQFLFEYFSETQRNKGNFPGRFSGRQFSNSRSEMNVSTLELGDSALYLCASRTPGVNYEQYFGPGTRLTVT.

This clone came up a few times. The chain combines TRBV19 with TRBJ1-2, with D hard to call. The germline V and J ends were trimmed by 2 bases and 4 bases, with 17 bases remaining between them. This CDR3 is 16 amino acids long. In germline, CDR1 is LNHDA, CDR2 SQIVND (reference sequence). The CDR3 coding sequence is TGTGCCAGTAGTATACGGTCGGGAGCCTCTTCCTATGGCTACACCTTC. It specifies CASSIRSGASSYGYTF.

This chain joins TRBV20-1 and TRBJ1-2; the D is unclear. This CDR3 comprises 11 residues. The germline V and J ends were trimmed by 0 bases and 8 bases, with 7 bases remaining between them. Per the germline V gene, CDR1 is DFQATT and CDR2 is SNEGSKA (reference sequence). Written as DNA, the CDR3 is TGCAGTGCTAGAGAGCCGGTAGGCTACACCTTC. The encoded protein is CSAREPVGYTF.

Only one count was recorded for this clone. The V call is TRBV4-1, the J call TRBJ2-7, with a weak D call TRBD1 (5 bases). Germline V gene data show CDR1 as MGHRA and CDR2 as YSYEKL. Deletions cut 0 bases from V and 5 bases from J, with 20 bases between. The CDR3 runs 17 residues. CDR3 region: CASSQDIQGGPLDEQYF. CDR3 sequence (DNA): TGCGCCAGCAGCCAAGATATCCAGGGCGGCCCCCTGGACGAGCAGTACTTC.